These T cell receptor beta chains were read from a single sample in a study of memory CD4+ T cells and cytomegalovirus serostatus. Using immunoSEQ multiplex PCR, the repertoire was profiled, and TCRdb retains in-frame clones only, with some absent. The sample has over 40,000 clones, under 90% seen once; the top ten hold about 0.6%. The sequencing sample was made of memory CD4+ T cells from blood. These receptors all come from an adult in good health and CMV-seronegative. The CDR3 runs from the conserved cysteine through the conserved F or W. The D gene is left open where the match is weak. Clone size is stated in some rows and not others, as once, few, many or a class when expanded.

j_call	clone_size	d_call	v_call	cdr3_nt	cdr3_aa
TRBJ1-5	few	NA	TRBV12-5	TGTGCTAGTGGTTTGGTACAGGGTTTTGGCAATCAGCCCCAGCATTTT	CASGLVQGFGNQPQHF
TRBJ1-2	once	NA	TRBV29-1	TGCAGCGCCGATGCACAGGGATTGGGCTATGGCTACACCTTC	CSADAQGLGYGYTF
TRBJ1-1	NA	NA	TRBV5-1	TGCGCCAGCAGCTTGGCCGGAAAGGGGCAGGGCACTGAAGCTTTCTTT	CASSLAGKGQGTEAFF
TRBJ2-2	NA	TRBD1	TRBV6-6	TGTGCCAGCAGGTCAGGGGGCGTAGCGAACACCGGGGAGCTGTTTTTT	CASRSGGVANTGELFF
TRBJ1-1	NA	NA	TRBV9	TGTGCCAGCAGCCGGGGGCCCATGAACACTGAAGCTTTCTTT	CASSRGPMNTEAFF
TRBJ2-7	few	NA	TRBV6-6	TGTGCCAGCAGTCGGGGGACCTACGAGCAGTACTTC	CASSRGTYEQYF
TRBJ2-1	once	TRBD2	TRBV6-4	TGTGCCAGCAGTACCCACGGGGGGTCAGGGAATGAGCAGTTCTTC	CASSTHGGSGNEQFF
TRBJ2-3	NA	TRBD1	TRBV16	TGTGCCAGCAGCCAAGACAGGGGTGCAGATACGCAGTATTTT	CASSQDRGADTQYF
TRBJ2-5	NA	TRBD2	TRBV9	TGTGCCAGCAGCGTTGCACCTGGACTAGCACAAGAGACCCAGTACTTC	CASSVAPGLAQETQYF
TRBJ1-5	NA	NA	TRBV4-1	TGCGCCAGCAGCCAAGAATCCAGGGGCGAGGGACCCGGCAATCAGCCCCAGCATTTT	CASSQESRGEGPGNQPQHF
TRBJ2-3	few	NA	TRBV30	TGTGCCTGGAAATATGGGGCAAGGGATACGCAGTATTTT	CAWKYGARDTQYF
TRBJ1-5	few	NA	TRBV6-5	TGTGCCAGCAGTTACGCAGGTACCGATCAGCCCCAGCATTTT	CASSYAGTDQPQHF
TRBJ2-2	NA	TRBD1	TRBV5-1	TGCGCCAGCAGCCCGGGACAGGGTATCACCGGGGAGCTGTTTTTT	CASSPGQGITGELFF
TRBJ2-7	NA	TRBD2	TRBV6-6	TGTGCCAGCAGTCAGGGACTAGCGGCCATCTCCTACGAGCAGTACTTC	CASSQGLAAISYEQYF
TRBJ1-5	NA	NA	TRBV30	TGTGCCTTACGGGTAGGGACTGACCTTAGCAATCAGCCCCAGCATTTT	CALRVGTDLSNQPQHF
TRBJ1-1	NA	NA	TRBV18	TGTGCCAGCTCAGATGGACGAGCGCCAAACACTGAAGCTTTCTTT	CASSDGRAPNTEAFF
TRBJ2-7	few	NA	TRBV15	TGTGCCACCAGCAGAGAGTACGGACAGACCTACGAGCAGTACTTC	CATSREYGQTYEQYF
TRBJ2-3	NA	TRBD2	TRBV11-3	TGTGCCAGCAGCTTTAGCGGGAGCACAGATACGCAGTATTTT	CASSFSGSTDTQYF
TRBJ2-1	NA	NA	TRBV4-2	TGTGCCAGCAGTGTTCCCGACAATGAGCAGTTCTTC	CASSVPDNEQFF
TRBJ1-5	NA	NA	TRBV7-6	TGTGCCAGCAGCTTAGGACAGAGTGGCAATCAGCCCCAGCATTTT	CASSLGQSGNQPQHF
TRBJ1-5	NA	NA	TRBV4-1	TGCGCCAGCAGCCAAGAGGTCAGTGGCAATCAGCCCCAGCATTTT	CASSQEVSGNQPQHF
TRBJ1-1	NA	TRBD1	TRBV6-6	TGTGCCAGCAGGGACCGGGACAGGGGTGAAGCTTTCTTT	CASRDRDRGEAFF
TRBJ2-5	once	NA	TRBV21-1	TGTGCCATCCTCCGGGGGGACCAAGGAGAGACCCAGTACTTC	CAILRGDQGETQYF
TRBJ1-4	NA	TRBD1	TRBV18	TGTGCCAGCTCACCCACCGGACAGGGGGCAACTAATGAAAAACTGTTTTTT	CASSPTGQGATNEKLFF
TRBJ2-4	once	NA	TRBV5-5	TGTGCCAGCAGCTTGAGCAGATGGGCAAACATTCAGTACTTC	CASSLSRWANIQYF
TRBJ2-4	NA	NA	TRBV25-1	TGTGCCAGCAGTGAATGGAGGCAGGGGTTTGCCAAAAACATTCAGTACTTC	CASSEWRQGFAKNIQYF
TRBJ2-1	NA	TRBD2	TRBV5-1	TGCGCCAGCAGCTTGGAGACTAGCGGACGATACAATGAGCAGTTCTTC	CASSLETSGRYNEQFF
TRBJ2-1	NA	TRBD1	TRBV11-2	TGTGCCAGCAAACCGGGACAGGCCAACAATGAGCAGTTCTTC	CASKPGQANNEQFF
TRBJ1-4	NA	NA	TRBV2	TGTGCCAGCAGTGTACCACCGGCAACTAATGAAAAACTGTTTTTT	CASSVPPATNEKLFF
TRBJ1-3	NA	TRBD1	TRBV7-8	TGTGCCAGCAGCCACAGGGGATCTGGAAACACCATATATTTT	CASSHRGSGNTIYF
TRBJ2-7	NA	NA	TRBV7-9	TGTGTTAGAAGGGGGGACTCCTACGAGCAGTACTTC	CVRRGDSYEQYF
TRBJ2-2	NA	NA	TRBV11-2	TGTGCCAGCAGCTTTGGAGGGAGGGAGCTGTTTTTT	CASSFGGRELFF
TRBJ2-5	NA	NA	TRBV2	TGTGCCAGCAGTGGAGGGATCGAGACCCAGTACTTC	CASSGGIETQYF
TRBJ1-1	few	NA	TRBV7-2	TGTGCCAGCAGCTTAGTGGGAGGTGAAGCTTTCTTT	CASSLVGGEAFF
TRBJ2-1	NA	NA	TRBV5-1	TGCGCCAGCACCACGGGGGGCCCCTACAATGAGCAGTTCTTC	CASTTGGPYNEQFF
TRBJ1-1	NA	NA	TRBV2	TGTGCCAGCAACGACAGGTCGAACACTGAAGCTTTCTTT	CASNDRSNTEAFF
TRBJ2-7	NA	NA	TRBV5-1	TGCGCCAGCAGCTCTCTTCCCGGGGTCCCCTACGAGCAGTACTTC	CASSSLPGVPYEQYF
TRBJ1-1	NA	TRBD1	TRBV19	TGTGCCAGTAGTATAGACGACAGGGGTTTTGCTTTCTTT	CASSIDDRGFAFF
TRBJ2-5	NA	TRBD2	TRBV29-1	TGCAGCGTTGTGGCTAGCGGAGAGACCCAGTACTTC	CSVVASGETQYF
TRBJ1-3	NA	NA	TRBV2	TGTGCCAGCAGTGGAGAGGTTTCTGGAAACACCATATATTTT	CASSGEVSGNTIYF
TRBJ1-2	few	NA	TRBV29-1	TGCAGCGTACTAGGGGTGTATGGCTACACCTTC	CSVLGVYGYTF